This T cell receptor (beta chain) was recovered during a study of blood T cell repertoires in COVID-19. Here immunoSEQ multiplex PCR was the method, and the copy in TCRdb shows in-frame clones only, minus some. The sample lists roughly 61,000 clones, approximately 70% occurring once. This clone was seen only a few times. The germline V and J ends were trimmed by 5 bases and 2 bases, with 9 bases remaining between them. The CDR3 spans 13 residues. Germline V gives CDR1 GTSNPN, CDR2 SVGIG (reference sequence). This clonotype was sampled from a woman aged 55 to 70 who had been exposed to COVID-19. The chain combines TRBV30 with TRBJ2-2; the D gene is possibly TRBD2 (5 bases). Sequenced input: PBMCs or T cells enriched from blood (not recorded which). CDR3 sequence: CAWVRDNTGELFF. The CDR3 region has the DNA TGTGCCTGGGTTCGGGATAACACCGGGGAGCTGTTTTTT.